This T cell receptor beta chain derives from a study of blood T cell repertoires in COVID-19. Across the whole study: COVID-19 samples from acute and convalescent phases originated in the United States, Italy and Spain. Sample material is recorded as cDNA or gDNA derived from T cells, B-cell-depleted T cells, or PBMCs.

Looked up from germline, CDR1 is SGHTA and CDR2 is FQGNSA. V was cut by 6 bases and J by 0 bases, with 12 bases left in between. The CDR3 contains 15 residues. Source study methods: Estimation of nucleated cell counts was performed using reference gene primer amplification. Using immunoSEQ multiplex PCR, the repertoire was profiled, and TCRdb retains in-frame clones only, with some absent. D and trimming come from the DNA, and the V and J calls and clone size come from that table. This table holds some 200,000 clones, about 91% found once. The source material was peripheral blood. The clonotype comes from a man in his late teens or twenties with active or convalescent COVID-19. The V call is TRBV7-2, the J call TRBJ2-1, with D perhaps TRBD2 (6 bases). The CDR3 here is CASSSGGSSYNEQFF. DNA of the CDR3: TGTGCCAGCAGTTCCGGGGGAAGCTCCTACAATGAGCAGTTCTTC.